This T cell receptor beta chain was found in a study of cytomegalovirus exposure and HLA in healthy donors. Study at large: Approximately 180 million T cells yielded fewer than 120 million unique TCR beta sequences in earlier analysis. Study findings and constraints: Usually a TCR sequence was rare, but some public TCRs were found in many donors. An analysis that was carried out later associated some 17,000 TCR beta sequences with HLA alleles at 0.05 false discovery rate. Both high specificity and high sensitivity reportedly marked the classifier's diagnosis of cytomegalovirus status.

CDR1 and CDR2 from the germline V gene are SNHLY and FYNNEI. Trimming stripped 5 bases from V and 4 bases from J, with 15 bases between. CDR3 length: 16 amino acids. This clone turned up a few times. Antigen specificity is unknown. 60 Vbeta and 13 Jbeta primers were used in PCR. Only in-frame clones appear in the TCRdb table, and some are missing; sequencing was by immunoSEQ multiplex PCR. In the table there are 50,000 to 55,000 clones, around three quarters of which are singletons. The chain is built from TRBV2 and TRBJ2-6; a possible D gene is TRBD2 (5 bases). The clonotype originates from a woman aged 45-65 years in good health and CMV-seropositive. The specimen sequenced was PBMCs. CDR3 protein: CASSPELGSGANVLTF. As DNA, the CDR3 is TGTGCCAGCAGTCCCGAACTAGGGTCCGGGGCCAACGTCCTGACTTTC.